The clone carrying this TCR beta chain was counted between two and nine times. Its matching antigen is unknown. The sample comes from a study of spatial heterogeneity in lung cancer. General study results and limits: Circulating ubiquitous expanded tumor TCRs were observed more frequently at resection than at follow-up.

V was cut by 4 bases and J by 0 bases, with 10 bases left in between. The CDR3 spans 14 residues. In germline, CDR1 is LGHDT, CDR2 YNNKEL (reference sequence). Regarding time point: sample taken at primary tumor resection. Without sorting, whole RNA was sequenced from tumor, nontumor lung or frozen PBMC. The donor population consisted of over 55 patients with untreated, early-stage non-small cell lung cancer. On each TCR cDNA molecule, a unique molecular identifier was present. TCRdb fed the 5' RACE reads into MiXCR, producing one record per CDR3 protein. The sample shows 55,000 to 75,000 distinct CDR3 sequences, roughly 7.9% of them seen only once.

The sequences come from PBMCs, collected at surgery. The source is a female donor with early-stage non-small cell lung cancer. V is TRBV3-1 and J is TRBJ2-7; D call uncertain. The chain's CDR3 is CASSPGHRSYEQYF. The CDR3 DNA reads TGTGCCAGCAGCCCAGGTCACCGCTCCTACGAGCAGTACTTC.